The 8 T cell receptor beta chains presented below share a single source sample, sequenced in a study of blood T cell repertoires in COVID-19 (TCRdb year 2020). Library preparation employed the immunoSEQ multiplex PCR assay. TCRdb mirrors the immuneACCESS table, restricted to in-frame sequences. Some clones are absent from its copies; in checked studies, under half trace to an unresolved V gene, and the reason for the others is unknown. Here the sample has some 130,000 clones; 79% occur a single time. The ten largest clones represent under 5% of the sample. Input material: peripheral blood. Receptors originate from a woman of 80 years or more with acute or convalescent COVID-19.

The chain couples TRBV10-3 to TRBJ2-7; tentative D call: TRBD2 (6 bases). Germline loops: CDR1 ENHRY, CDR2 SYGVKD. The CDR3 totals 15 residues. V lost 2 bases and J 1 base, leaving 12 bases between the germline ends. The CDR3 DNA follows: TGTGCCATCAGTGAGGGAAGCGGGCTATCCTACGAGCAGTACTTC. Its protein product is CAISEGSGLSYEQYF.

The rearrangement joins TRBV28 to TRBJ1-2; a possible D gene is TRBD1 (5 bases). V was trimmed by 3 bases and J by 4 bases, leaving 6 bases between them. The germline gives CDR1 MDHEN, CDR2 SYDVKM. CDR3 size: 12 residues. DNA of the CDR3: TGTGCCAGCAGTTTCGGGGGCTATGGCTACACCTTC. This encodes CASSFGGYGYTF.

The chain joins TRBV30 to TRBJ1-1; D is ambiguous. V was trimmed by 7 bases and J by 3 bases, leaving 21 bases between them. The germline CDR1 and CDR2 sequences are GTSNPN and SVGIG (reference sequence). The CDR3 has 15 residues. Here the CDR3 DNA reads TGTGCCTCTGCTGGAGGGCGGCTACGGTACACTGAAGCTTTCTTT. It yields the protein CASAGGRLRYTEAFF.

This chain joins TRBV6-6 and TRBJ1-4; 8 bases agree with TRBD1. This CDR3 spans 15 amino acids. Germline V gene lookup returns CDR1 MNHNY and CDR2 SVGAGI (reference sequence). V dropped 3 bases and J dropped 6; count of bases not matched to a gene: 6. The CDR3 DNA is TGTGCCAGCAGTTATTCTACAGGGGGGGATGAAAAACTGTTTTTT. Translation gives CASSYSTGGDEKLFF.

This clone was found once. CDR3 coding DNA: TGTGCCAGCATAATCGTGGGGGCCCTAGCCAAAAACATTCAGTACTTC. This encodes CASIIVGALAKNIQYF. The chain employs TRBV3-1 (or the pseudogene TRBV3-2) and TRBJ2-4, with a possible D match to TRBD1 (6 bases). V was trimmed by 7 bases and J by 0 bases, leaving 16 bases between them. The CDR3 length is 16 residues. Germline CDR1 and CDR2: LGHDT and YNNKEL (reference sequence).

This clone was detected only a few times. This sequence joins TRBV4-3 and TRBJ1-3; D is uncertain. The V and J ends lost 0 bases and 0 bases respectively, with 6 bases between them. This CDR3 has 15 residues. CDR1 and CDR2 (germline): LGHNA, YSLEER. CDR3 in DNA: TGCGCCAGCAGCCAAGATGGAGGCTCTGGAAACACCATATATTTT. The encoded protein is CASSQDGGSGNTIYF.

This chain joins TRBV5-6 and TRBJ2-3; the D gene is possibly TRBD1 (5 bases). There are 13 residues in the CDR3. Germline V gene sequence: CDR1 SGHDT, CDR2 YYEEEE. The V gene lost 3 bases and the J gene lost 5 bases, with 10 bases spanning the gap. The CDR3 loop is CASSSKGVDTQYF. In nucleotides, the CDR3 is TGTGCCAGCAGCTCGAAAGGGGTAGATACGCAGTATTTT.

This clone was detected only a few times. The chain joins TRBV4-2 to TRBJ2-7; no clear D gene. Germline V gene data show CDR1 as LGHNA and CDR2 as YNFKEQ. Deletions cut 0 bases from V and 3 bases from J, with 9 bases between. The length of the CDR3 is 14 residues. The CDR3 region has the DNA TGTGCCAGCAGCCAAGAGGTACAGAACTACGAGCAGTACTTC. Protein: CASSQEVQNYEQYF.